A selection of T cell receptor beta chains follows, all from one sample in a study of regulatory T cells in long-lasting Graves disease. TCRdb reanalysed the multiplex PCR reads using MiXCR and keeps one entry per CDR3 protein. The table records approximately 470,000 distinct CDR3 sequences, under 20% of them present only once. The same data also contributed to another study, on T cells in Graves' hyperthyroidism and ophthalmopathy.

The sample in question was peripheral blood mononuclear cells (PBMCs), obtained at new diagnosis, from a patient treated with antithyroid drugs. The receptors stem from a man aged 40-49 years with Graves disease. The CDR3 runs from the conserved cysteine through the conserved F or W. The D gene is left open where the match is weak. Clone size is not always given. Where it is, it says once, few, many or a class for expanded clones.

V: TRBV28
J: TRBJ2-6
size: many
D: TRBD1
CDR3: CASYPGTGGSGANVLTF
DNA: TGTGCCAGCTACCCCGGGACAGGCGGTTCTGGGGCCAACGTCCTGACTTTC

V: TRBV6-1
J: TRBJ1-2
size: few
D: TRBD1
CDR3: CASSRRDRTISPDGYTF
DNA: TGTGCCAGCAGTCGCCGGGACAGGACCATCTCCCCCGATGGCTACACCTTC

V: TRBV28
J: TRBJ2-1
size: -
D: TRBD2
CDR3: CASSRSGIENNEQFF
DNA: TGTGCCAGCAGCCGTAGCGGGATTGAAAATAATGAGCAGTTCTTC

V: TRBV10-3
J: TRBJ2-7
size: -
D: -
CDR3: CAISLRESSYEQYF
DNA: TGTGCCATCAGTTTACGGGAGAGCTCCTACGAGCAGTACTTC

V: TRBV2
J: TRBJ2-7
size: many
D: -
CDR3: CARGYGSSYEQYF
DNA: TGTGCCAGGGGCTACGGGAGCTCCTACGAGCAGTACTTC

V: TRBV7-2
J: TRBJ1-6
size: many
D: -
CDR3: CASSTRGINSPLHF
DNA: TGTGCCAGCAGCACTCGGGGCATTAATTCACCCCTCCACTTT

V: TRBV5-1
J: TRBJ1-1
size: few
D: TRBD1
CDR3: CASSLEGTGMAFF
DNA: TGCGCCAGCAGCTTGGAAGGGACAGGGATGGCTTTCTTT

V: TRBV5-5
J: TRBJ1-1
size: few
D: -
CDR3: CASSLVVTVGAFF
DNA: TGTGCCAGCAGCTTGGTAGTAACAGTCGGAGCTTTCTTT

V: TRBV5-6
J: TRBJ2-1
size: many
D: TRBD2
CDR3: CASSSAGRLTYNEQFF
DNA: TGTGCCAGCAGCTCAGCGGGACGGCTTACTTACAATGAGCAGTTCTTC

V: TRBV7-3
J: TRBJ2-1
size: many
D: -
CDR3: CASSPNGGVTYNEQFF
DNA: TGTGCCAGCAGCCCTAATGGGGGAGTCACCTACAATGAGCAGTTCTTC

V: TRBV9
J: TRBJ2-2
size: few
D: -
CDR3: CASSVMGANTGELFF
DNA: TGTGCCAGCAGCGTAATGGGGGCGAACACCGGGGAGCTGTTTTTT

V: TRBV7-6
J: TRBJ1-1
size: many
D: -
CDR3: CASSLSGRTEAFF
DNA: TGTGCCAGCAGCCTCTCTGGTCGCACTGAAGCTTTCTTT

V: TRBV11-1
J: TRBJ2-1
size: many
D: -
CDR3: CASGAGGTYNEQFF
DNA: TGTGCCTCGGGGGCAGGGGGTACCTACAATGAGCAGTTCTTC